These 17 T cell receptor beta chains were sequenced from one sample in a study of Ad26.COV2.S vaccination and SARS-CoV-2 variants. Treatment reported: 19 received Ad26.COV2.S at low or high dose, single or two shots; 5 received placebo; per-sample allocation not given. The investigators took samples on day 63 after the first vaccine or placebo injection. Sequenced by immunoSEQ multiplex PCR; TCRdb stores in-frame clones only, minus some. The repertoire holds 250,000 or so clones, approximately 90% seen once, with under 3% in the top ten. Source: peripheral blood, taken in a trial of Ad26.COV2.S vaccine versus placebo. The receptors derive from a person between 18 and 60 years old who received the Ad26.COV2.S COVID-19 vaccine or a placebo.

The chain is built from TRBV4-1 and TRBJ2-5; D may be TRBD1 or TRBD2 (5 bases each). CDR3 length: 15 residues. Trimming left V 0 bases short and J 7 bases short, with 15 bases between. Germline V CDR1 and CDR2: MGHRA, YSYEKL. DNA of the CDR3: TGCGCCAGCAGCCAAGATCCCGGGGCCGGTGGGACCCAGTACTTC. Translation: CASSQDPGAGGTQYF.

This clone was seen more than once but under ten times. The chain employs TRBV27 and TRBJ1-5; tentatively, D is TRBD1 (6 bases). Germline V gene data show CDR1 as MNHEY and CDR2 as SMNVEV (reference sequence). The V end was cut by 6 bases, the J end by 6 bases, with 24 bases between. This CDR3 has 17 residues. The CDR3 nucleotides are TGTGCCAGCAGCTCGTGGGGCGGGGGGCGAAATGGTCAGCCCCAGCATTTT. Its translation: CASSSWGGGRNGQPQHF.

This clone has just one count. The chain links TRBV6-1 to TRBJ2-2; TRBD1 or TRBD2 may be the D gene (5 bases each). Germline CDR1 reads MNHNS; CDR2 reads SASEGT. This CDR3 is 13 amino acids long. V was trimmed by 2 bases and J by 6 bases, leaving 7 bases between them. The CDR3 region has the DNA TGTGCCAGCAGTGAATGGGACGCCGGGGAGCTGTTTTTT. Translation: CASSEWDAGELFF.

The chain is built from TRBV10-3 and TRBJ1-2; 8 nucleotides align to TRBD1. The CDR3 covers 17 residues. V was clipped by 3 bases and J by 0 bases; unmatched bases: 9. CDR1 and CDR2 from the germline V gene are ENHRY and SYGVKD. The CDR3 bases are TGTGCCATCAGTGACCCAGGGGGCGTCGAGGCTAACTATGGCTACACCTTC. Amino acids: CAISDPGGVEANYGYTF.

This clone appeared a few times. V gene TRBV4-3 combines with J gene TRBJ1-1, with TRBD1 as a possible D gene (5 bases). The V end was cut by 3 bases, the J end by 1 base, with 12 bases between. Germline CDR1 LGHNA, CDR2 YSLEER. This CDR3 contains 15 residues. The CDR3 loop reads CASSHKSRGNTEAFF. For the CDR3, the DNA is TGCGCCAGCAGCCACAAATCGAGGGGGAACACTGAAGCTTTCTTT.

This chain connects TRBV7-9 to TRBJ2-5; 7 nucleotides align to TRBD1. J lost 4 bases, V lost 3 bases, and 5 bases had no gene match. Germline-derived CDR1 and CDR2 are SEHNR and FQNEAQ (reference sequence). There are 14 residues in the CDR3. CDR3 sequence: CASSFHRGGETQYF. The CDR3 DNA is TGTGCCAGCAGCTTTCACAGGGGCGGAGAGACCCAGTACTTC.

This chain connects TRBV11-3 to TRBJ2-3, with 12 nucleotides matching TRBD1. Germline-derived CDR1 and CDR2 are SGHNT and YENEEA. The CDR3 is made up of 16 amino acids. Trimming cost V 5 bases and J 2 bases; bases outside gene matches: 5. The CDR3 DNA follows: TGTGCCAGCAGCAAGCAGGGACAGGGGGCCACAGATACGCAGTATTTT. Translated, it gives CASSKQGQGATDTQYF.

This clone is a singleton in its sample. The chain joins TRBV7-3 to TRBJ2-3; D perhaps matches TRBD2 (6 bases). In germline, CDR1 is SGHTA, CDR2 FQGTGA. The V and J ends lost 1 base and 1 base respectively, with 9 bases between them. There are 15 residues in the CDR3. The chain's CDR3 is CASSLKASGTDTQYF. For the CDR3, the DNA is TGTGCCAGCAGCTTAAAGGCTAGCGGCACAGATACGCAGTATTTT.

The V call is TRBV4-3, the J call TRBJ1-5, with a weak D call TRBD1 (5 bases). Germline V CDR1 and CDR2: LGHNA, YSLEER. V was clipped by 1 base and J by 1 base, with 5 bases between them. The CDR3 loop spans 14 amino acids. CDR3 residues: CASSQGQSNQPQHF. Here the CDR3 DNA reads TGCGCCAGCAGCCAAGGACAGAGCAATCAGCCCCAGCATTTT.

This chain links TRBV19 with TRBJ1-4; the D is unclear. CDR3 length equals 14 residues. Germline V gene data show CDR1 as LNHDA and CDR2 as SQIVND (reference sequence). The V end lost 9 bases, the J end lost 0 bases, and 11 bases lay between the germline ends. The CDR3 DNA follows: TGTGCCAGCGGGGAGGGTGCAACTAATGAAAAACTGTTTTTT. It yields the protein CASGEGATNEKLFF.

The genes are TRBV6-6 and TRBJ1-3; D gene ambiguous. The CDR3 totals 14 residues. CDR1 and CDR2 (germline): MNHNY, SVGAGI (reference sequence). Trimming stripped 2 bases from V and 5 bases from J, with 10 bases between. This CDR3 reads CASSYDLSRNTIYF. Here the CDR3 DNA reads TGTGCCAGCAGTTACGACCTTAGCCGAAACACCATATATTTT.

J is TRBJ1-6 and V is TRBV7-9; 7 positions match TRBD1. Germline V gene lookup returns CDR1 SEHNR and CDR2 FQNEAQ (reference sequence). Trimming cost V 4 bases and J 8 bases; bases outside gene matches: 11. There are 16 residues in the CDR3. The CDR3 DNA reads TGTGCCAGCAGCTCGAAACAGGGGCAGCCTGATTCACCCCTCCACTTT. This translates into CASSSKQGQPDSPLHF.

The CDR3 region is CASTPRVTGELFF. CDR3 nucleotide sequence: TGTGCCAGCACTCCACGGGTAACCGGGGAGCTGTTTTTT. The chain recombines TRBV12-3 or TRBV12-4 with TRBJ2-2, with unresolved D. The CDR3 totals 13 residues. V lost 7 bases, J lost 5 bases, and 11 bases lay in between.

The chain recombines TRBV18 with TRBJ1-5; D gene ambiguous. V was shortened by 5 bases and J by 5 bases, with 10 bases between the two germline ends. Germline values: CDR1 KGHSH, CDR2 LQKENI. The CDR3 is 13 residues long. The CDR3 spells CASSTGSHQPQHF. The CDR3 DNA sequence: TGTGCCAGCTCAACGGGGTCGCATCAGCCCCAGCATTTT.

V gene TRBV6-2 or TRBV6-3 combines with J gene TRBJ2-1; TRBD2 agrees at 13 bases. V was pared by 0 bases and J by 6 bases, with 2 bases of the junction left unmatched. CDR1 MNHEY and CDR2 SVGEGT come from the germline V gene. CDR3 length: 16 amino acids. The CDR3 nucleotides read TGTGCCAGCAGTTACTCGGGACTAGCGGGGCTCAATGAGCAGTTCTTC. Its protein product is CASSYSGLAGLNEQFF.

CDR3 amino acids: CASSLATGGPISDTQYF. In DNA, the CDR3 is TGTGCCAGCAGCTTAGCGACGGGAGGGCCGATATCAGATACGCAGTATTTT. The V call is TRBV7-9, the J call TRBJ2-3, with 8 bases lining up with TRBD2. Germline V gene lookup returns CDR1 SEHNR and CDR2 FQNEAQ (reference sequence). CDR3 length: 17 amino acids. V trimming: 0 bases; J trimming: 4 bases; junction bases outside the gene matches: 9.

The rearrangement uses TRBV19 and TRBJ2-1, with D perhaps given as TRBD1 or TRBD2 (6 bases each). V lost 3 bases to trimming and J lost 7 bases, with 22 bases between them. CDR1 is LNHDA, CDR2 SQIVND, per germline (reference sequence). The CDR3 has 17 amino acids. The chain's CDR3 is CASSIPPWGAPRNEQFF. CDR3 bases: TGTGCCAGTAGTATCCCCCCGTGGGGGGCGCCCCGAAATGAGCAGTTCTTC.